This record concerns one TCR beta chain sequence. What it recognizes is unknown. The V gene lost 5 bases and the J gene lost 0 bases, with 11 bases spanning the gap. The CDR3 sequence is 15 residues long. Looked up from germline, CDR1 is SSHAT and CDR2 is FNYEAQ (reference sequence). The study made its TCR cDNA through 5'RACE template switching. That step introduced a universal primer site along with UMIs. TCRdb re-analysed the 5' RACE reads in MiXCR, keeping a single row per CDR3 protein. The table has hundreds of thousands of distinct CDR3 sequences, 18% seen once. The sample comes from a study of T cells after yellow fever vaccination. Overall study findings and caveats: Booster samples showed a return of most primary-vaccination clones (around 95% CD4, roughly 85% CD8). Clonotypes appearing in both CD4 and CD8 compartments existed, and their share was small.

The receptor was derived from a man younger than 35 who received the YFV17D yellow fever vaccine. This rearrangement joins TRBV7-7 to TRBJ1-3; D remains ambiguous. Sequences were derived from PBMCs, sampled before the yellow fever booster vaccination. CDR3 sequence: CASSHSRDSGNTIYF. For the CDR3, the DNA is TGTGCCAGCAGCCACTCGAGGGACTCTGGAAACACCATATATTTT.